This passage covers 3 T cell receptor beta chains from one sample sequenced in a study of cytomegalovirus exposure and HLA in healthy donors. 60 Vbeta and 13 Jbeta primers were used in PCR. Libraries were prepared by immunoSEQ multiplex PCR; TCRdb keeps only in-frame clonotypes and omits some of them. The sample lists around 190,000 clones; less than 80% were seen once. The sequenced sample consisted of PBMCs. The receptors stem from a woman in her thirties or forties in good health and CMV-seronegative.

V and J are TRBV7-6 and TRBJ1-1, with a possible D match to TRBD1 (5 bases). The CDR3 is 13 amino acids. Germline lookup yields CDR1 SGHVS and CDR2 FNYEAQ. Trimming stripped 5 bases from V and 1 base from J, with 8 bases between. The CDR3 bases are TGTGCCAGCAGCCGTGGACAGAACACTGAAGCTTTCTTT. It is translated as CASSRGQNTEAFF.

This chain links TRBV19 with TRBJ1-4; D is unresolved. Per germline, CDR1 LNHDA and CDR2 SQIVND (reference sequence). The germline V and J ends were trimmed by 3 bases and 6 bases, with 11 bases remaining between them. This CDR3 has 14 amino acids. The CDR3 here is CASSMGGNDEKLFF. The CDR3 DNA reads TGTGCCAGTAGTATGGGAGGGAATGATGAAAAACTGTTTTTT.

This chain links TRBV5-6 with TRBJ1-1, with D possibly TRBD1 on 5 matching bases. Germline CDR1 and CDR2: SGHDT and YYEEEE. The CDR3 consists of 17 residues. Trimming took off 0 bases at V and 1 base at J, with 16 bases between the two ends. Here the CDR3 DNA reads TGTGCCAGCAGCTTGGCTAATGGGGCTCGAACGAACACTGAAGCTTTCTTT. It specifies CASSLANGARTNTEAFF.